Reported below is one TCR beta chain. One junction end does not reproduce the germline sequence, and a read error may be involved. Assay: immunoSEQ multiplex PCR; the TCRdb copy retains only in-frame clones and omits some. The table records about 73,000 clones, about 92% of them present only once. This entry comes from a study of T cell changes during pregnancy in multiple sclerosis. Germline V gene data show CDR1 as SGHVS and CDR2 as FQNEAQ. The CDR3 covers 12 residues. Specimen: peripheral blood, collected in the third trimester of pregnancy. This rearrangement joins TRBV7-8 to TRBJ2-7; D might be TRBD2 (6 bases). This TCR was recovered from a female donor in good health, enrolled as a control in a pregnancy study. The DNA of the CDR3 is TGTGCCAGCAGCTCGCGGGAAGGACCGGAGAGTTTC. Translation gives CASSSREGPESF.